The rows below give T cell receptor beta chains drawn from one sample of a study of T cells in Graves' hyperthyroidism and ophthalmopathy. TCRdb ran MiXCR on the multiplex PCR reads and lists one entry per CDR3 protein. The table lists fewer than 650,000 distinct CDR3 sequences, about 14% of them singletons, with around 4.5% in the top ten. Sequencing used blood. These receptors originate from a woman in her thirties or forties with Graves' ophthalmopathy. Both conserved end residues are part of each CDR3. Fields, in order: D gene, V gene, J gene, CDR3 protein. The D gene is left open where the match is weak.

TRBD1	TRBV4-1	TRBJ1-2	CASSQGGTAGYTF
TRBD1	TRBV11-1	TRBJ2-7	CASSHGQGIYEQYF
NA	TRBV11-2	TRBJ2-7	CASSFEELDEQYF
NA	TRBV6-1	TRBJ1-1	CASSEALPSMFLNTEAFF
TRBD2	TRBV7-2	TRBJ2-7	CASSLEQGGFYEQYF
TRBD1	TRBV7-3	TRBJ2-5	CASSPAGTVSETQYF
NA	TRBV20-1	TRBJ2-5	CSAKRTDQVWETQYF
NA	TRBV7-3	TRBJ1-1	CASSLTVSGATEAFF
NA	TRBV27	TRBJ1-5	CASRPTLGTGRYQPQHF
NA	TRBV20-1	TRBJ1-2	CSALIENYGYTF
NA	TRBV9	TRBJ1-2	CASSVARGGYTF
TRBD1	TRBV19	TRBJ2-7	CASSMGDRLYEQYF
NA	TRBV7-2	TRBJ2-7	CASSYTQNEQYF
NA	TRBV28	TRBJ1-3	CASGLKWSGNTIYF
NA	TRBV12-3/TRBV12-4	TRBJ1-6	CASTRLGPLHF
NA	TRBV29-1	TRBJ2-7	CSVTGLAYEQYF
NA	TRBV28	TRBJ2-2	CASSIWPRGAGELFF
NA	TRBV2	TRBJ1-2	CASSIDTNLYGYTF
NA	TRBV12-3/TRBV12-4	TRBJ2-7	CASSFGRILSYEQYF
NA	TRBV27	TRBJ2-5	CASSLMPRETQYF
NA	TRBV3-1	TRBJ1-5	CASSQDLGPPQHF
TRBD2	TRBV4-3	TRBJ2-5	CASSQEALAGGETQYF
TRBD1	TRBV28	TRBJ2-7	CASRQGGVYEQYF
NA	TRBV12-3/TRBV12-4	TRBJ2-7	CASSSDTLYEQYF
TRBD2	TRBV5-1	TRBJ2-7	CASSDHVAGVGGEQYF
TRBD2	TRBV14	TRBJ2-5	CASSQAGLAGLLGQYF
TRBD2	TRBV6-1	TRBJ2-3	CASSKTSGRPWDTDTQYF
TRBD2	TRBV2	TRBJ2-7	CASVPGTSRYEQYF
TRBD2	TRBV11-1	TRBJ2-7	CASSSVGGRNTYEQYF
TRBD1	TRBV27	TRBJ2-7	CASSLLQGAWYEQYF
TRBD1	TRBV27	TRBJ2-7	CASSWTGVNEQYF
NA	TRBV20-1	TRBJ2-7	CSASWGGGFNEQYF
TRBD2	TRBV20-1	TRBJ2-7	CSASWTSGGNYEQYF
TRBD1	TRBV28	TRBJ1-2	CATHNRDSTFYGYTF
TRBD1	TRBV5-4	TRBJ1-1	CASSLGDRGQGNTEAFF
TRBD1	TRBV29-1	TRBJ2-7	CSVEDPGQGYEQYF
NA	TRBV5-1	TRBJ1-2	CASSPRSLYGYTF
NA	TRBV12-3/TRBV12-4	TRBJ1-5	CASSLKSGIQPQHF
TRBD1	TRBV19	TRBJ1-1	CASSIRTGWETEAFF
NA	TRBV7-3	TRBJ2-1	CASSLMPLEGEQFF
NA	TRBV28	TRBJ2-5	CASIEYPQETQYF
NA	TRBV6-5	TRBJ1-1	CASSYRTAGTNTEAFF
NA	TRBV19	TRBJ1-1	CASSNLLGWRNTEAFF
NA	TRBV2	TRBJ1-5	CASSVDDTISPQHF
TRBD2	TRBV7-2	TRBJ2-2	CASRTSANTGELFF
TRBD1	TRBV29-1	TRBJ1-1	CSVAIRTGAMNTEAFF
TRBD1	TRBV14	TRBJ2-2	CASSQLQGTGELFF
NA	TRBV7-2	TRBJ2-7	CASSAPDTYEQYF
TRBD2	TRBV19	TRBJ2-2	CASSTSWKNTGELFF
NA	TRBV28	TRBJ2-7	CASSFMDRPYEQYF
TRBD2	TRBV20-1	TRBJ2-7	CSAGTSAYYEQYF